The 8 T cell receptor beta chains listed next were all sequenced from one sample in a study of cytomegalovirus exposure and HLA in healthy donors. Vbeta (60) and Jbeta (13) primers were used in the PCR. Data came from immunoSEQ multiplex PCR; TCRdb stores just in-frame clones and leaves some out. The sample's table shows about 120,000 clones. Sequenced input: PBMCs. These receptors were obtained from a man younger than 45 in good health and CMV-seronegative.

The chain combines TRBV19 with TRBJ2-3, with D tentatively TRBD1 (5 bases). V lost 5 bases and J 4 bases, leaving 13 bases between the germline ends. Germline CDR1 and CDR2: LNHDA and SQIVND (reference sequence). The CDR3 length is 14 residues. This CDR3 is CASSPGKSADTQYF. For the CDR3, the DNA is TGTGCCAGTAGTCCAGGGAAGAGCGCAGATACGCAGTATTTT. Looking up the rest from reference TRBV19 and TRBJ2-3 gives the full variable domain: DGGITQSPKYLFRKEGQNVTLSCEQNLNHDAMYWYRQDPGQGLRLIYYSQIVNDFQKGDIAEGYSVSREKKESFPLTVTSAQKNPTAFYLCASSPGKSADTQYFGPGTRLTVL.

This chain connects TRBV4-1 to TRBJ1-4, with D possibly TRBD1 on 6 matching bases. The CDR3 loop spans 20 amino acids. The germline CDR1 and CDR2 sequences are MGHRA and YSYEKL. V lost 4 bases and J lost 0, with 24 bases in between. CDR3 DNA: TGCGCCAGCAGCCCGAGGGGTTGGGACACAAGCTCTGCAACTAATGAAAAACTGTTTTTT. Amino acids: CASSPRGWDTSSATNEKLFF.

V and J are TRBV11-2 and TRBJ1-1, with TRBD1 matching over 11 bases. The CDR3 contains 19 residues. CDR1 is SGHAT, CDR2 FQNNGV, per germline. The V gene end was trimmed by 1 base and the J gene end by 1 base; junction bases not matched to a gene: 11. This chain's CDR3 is CASSLVQDRGRVGNTEAFF. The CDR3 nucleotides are TGTGCCAGCAGCTTAGTTCAGGACAGGGGGCGAGTGGGGAACACTGAAGCTTTCTTT.

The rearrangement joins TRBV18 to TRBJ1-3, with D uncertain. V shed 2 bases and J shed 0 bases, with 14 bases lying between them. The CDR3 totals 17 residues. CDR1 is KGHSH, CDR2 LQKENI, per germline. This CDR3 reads CASSPDGDWSSGNTIYF. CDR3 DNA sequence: TGTGCCAGCTCACCAGACGGTGACTGGAGCTCTGGAAACACCATATATTTT.

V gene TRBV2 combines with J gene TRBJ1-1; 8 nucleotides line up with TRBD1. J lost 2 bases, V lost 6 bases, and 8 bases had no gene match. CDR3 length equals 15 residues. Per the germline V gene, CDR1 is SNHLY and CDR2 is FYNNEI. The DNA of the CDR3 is TGTGCCAGCAGCGTATCTCAGGGGGCTAACACTGAAGCTTTCTTT. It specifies CASSVSQGANTEAFF.

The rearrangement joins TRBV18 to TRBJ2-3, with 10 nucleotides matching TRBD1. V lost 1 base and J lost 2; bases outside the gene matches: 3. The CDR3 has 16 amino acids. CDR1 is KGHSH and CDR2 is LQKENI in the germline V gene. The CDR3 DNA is TGTGCCAGCTCACCACAGGGACAGGGGAACACAGATACGCAGTATTTT. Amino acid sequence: CASSPQGQGNTDTQYF. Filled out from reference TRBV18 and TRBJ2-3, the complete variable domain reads NAGVMQNPRHLVRRRGQEARLRCSPMKGHSHVYWYRQLPEEGLKFMVYLQKENIIDESGMPKERFSAEFPKEGPSILRIQQVVRGDSAAYFCASSPQGQGNTDTQYFGPGTRLTVL.

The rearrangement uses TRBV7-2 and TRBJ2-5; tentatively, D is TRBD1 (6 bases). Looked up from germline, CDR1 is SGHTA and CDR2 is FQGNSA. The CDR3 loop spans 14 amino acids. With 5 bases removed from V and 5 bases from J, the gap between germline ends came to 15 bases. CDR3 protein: CASSATGWGETQYF. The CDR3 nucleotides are TGTGCCAGCAGCGCGACAGGCTGGGGGGAGACCCAGTACTTC.

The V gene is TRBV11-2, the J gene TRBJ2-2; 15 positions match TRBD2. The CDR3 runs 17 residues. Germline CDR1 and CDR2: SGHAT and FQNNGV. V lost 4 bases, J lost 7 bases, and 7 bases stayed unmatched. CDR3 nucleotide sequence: TGTGCCAGCAGCTCCTGGACTAGCGGGGGGGCAGGCGGGGAGCTGTTTTTT. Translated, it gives CASSSWTSGGAGGELFF.